These 5 T cell receptor beta chains were all obtained from the same sample, sequenced in a study of shared clonotypes between healthy human individuals. TCRdb's table, derived via immunoSEQ multiplex PCR, lists solely in-frame clones and lacks some. The data show 450,000 to 500,000 clones, with over 70% seen just once and approximately 11% held by the top ten. Sequenced: PBMCs. Every receptor here comes from a woman aged 40-49 years in good health. Some clones in this sample may be carry-over from other donors' samples.

The V gene is TRBV7-2, the J gene TRBJ2-1, with D perhaps matching TRBD2 (5 bases). V lost 0 bases and J lost 6, with 6 bases in between. CDR1 SGHTA and CDR2 FQGNSA come from the germline V gene. This CDR3 is built from 13 residues. CDR3 region: CASSLARVNEQFF. The CDR3 region has the DNA TGTGCCAGCAGCTTAGCGCGGGTCAATGAGCAGTTCTTC.

The rearrangement uses TRBV7-2 and TRBJ1-5; D may be TRBD1 (5 bases). Trimming cost V 4 bases and J 7 bases, with 17 bases left between them. This CDR3 region has 15 residues. Germline CDR1 SGHTA, CDR2 FQGNSA. The CDR3 sequence: CASSWRYGQGQPQHF. CDR3 nucleotide sequence: TGTGCCAGCAGCTGGAGGTATGGGCAGGGACAGCCCCAGCATTTT.

This clone was seen many times. The V and J genes are TRBV6-1 and TRBJ1-1; D is unclear. V lost 0 bases and J lost 5, with 13 bases in between. Germline values: CDR1 MNHNS, CDR2 SASEGT. The CDR3 covers 15 residues. The CDR3 here is CASSEAQEGGTEAFF. DNA for the CDR3: TGTGCCAGCAGTGAAGCGCAGGAGGGAGGGACTGAAGCTTTCTTT.

The J gene is TRBJ2-5, the V gene TRBV21-1; the D call TRBD2 from the table was never checked on the DNA. TRBV21-1 is a pseudogene segment. The CDR3 covers 14 residues. CDR3 sequence reads: CASPNVGGQETQYF. In DNA, the CDR3 is TGTGCCAGCCCCAACGTCGGGGGCCAAGAGACCCAGTACTTC.

V and J are TRBV6-6 and TRBJ2-1; D gene uncertain. Germline lookup yields CDR1 MNHNY and CDR2 SVGAGI (reference sequence). This CDR3 has 15 residues. V lost 5 bases to trimming and J lost 0 bases, with 11 bases between them. CDR3 sequence: CASSLTANSYNEQFF. The CDR3 bases are TGTGCCAGCAGTCTAACAGCCAACTCCTACAATGAGCAGTTCTTC.